A single sample is the source of the 16 T cell receptor beta chains below, sequenced in a study of cytomegalovirus exposure and HLA in healthy donors. PCR was performed using 60 Vbeta and 13 Jbeta primers. Using immunoSEQ multiplex PCR, the repertoire was profiled, and TCRdb retains in-frame clones only, with some absent. This sample has around 88,000 clones, with around four fifths found just once. The sequenced sample consisted of PBMCs. The receptors derive from a woman between 35 and 50 years old in good health and CMV-seropositive.

The V call is TRBV18, the J call TRBJ2-5; 7 nucleotides line up with TRBD1. This CDR3 is built from 16 residues. J gave up 4 bases and V 3 bases, and 11 bases lay outside the gene matches. The V gene's germline CDR1 is KGHSH and CDR2 LQKENI. This chain's CDR3 is CASSPRNGQAIETQYF. The CDR3 nucleotides are TGTGCCAGCTCACCGCGAAACGGACAGGCTATAGAGACCCAGTACTTC.

The chain uses TRBV5-6 and TRBJ2-5; D ambiguous. The assigned J gene may be wrong: the sequence end matches TRBJ2-7 better. CDR1 is SGHDT and CDR2 is YYEEEE in the germline V gene. CDR3 size: 14 residues. Written as DNA, the CDR3 is TGTGCCAGCAGCTTACCAACGACTTCCTACGAGCAGTACTTC. Amino acid sequence: CASSLPTTSYEQYF.

The gene calls are TRBV5-6 and TRBJ2-3, with 12 bases that match TRBD1. Trimming cost V 4 bases and J 4 bases; bases outside gene matches: 4. Germline CDR1 and CDR2: SGHDT and YYEEEE. The CDR3 is 15 residues long. The CDR3 loop is CASSEGQGAPDTQYF. The CDR3 DNA reads as TGTGCCAGCAGCGAGGGACAGGGGGCACCAGATACGCAGTATTTT.

This rearrangement joins TRBV7-9 to TRBJ2-3, with 11 bases lining up with TRBD2. The CDR3 consists of 17 residues. The V segment lost 0 bases and the J segment 5 bases; nucleotides outside the gene matches: 7. CDR1 is SEHNR, CDR2 FQNEAQ, per germline (reference sequence). CDR3 DNA: TGTGCCAGCAGCTTAGCGCTGGGACTAGCGGTGCAAGATACGCAGTATTTT. Translating it yields CASSLALGLAVQDTQYF.

This clone showed up just a few times. The chain carries TRBV9 and TRBJ1-3; tentatively, D is TRBD1 (6 bases). Germline V gives CDR1 SGDLS, CDR2 YYNGEE. The CDR3 has 17 residues. Trimming cost V 1 base and J 0 bases, with 14 bases left between them. The CDR3 nucleotides are TGTGCCAGCAGCGTAAGGCCAGGGGCAGACTCTGGAAACACCATATATTTT. Translation gives CASSVRPGADSGNTIYF.

This chain connects TRBV18 to TRBJ2-3, with 10 bases identical to TRBD2. V dropped 8 bases and J dropped 3; count of bases not matched to a gene: 8. Germline CDR1 KGHSH, CDR2 LQKENI. This CDR3 is built from 15 residues. The CDR3 nucleotides read TGTGCCAGCCCCGATACTAGCGGGAATACAGATACGCAGTATTTT. It yields the protein CASPDTSGNTDTQYF.

This chain joins TRBV5-4 and TRBJ2-3; possible D gene TRBD2, 6 bases. V was pared by 5 bases and J by 5 bases, with 9 bases between. Germline-derived CDR1 and CDR2 are SGHNT and YYREEE (reference sequence). The CDR3 runs 12 residues. CDR3 loop: CASRRDGDTQYF. The CDR3 DNA sequence: TGTGCCAGCAGGCGGGATGGAGATACGCAGTATTTT.

V is TRBV7-9 and J is TRBJ2-3; TRBD2 is a possible D gene (7 bases). V was pared by 7 bases and J by 1 base, with 15 bases between. The CDR3 is made up of 15 amino acids. Germline V gives CDR1 SEHNR, CDR2 FQNEAQ (reference sequence). The CDR3 region is CASKTGAGGTDTQYF. DNA for the CDR3: TGTGCCAGCAAAACGGGGGCGGGAGGCACAGATACGCAGTATTTT. The whole variable domain, remainder taken from reference TRBV7-9 and TRBJ2-3, is DTGVSQNPRHKITKRGQNVTFRCDPISEHNRLYWYRQTLGQGPEFLTYFQNEAQLEKSRLLSDRFSAERPKGSFSTLEIQRTEQGDSAMYLCASKTGAGGTDTQYFGPGTRLTVL.

The rearrangement uses TRBV19 and TRBJ2-5, with D perhaps matching TRBD1 (7 bases). Germline CDR1 LNHDA, CDR2 SQIVND (reference sequence). V lost 1 base to trimming and J lost 7 bases, with 16 bases between them. This CDR3 is built from 15 residues. CDR3 DNA: TGTGCCAGTAGTATAGCCGGAGGGGGCGTCGGGACCCAGTACTTC. Protein sequence: CASSIAGGGVGTQYF. The full variable domain, in which reference TRBV19 and TRBJ2-5 provide the parts outside the CDR3, is DGGITQSPKYLFRKEGQNVTLSCEQNLNHDAMYWYRQDPGQGLRLIYYSQIVNDFQKGDIAEGYSVSREKKESFPLTVTSAQKNPTAFYLCASSIAGGGVGTQYFGPGTRLLVL.

The genes are TRBV5-4 and TRBJ2-5; TRBD2 agrees at 8 bases. The J call may be mistaken, given a closer DNA end match to TRBJ2-7. The CDR3 extends over 15 amino acids. The germline V gene has CDR1 SGHNT and CDR2 YYREEE (reference sequence). The CDR3 here is CASSLAAGGYYEQYF. In DNA, the CDR3 is TGTGCCAGCAGCTTGGCTGCGGGGGGTTACTACGAGCAGTACTTC.

V gene TRBV7-8 combines with J gene TRBJ2-7; 11 nucleotides align to TRBD2. CDR1 and CDR2 from the germline V gene are SGHVS and FQNEAQ. V was pared by 5 bases and J by 1 base, with 7 bases of the junction left unmatched. This CDR3 has 16 amino acids. In DNA form, the CDR3 reads TGTGCCAGCAGCGGCTCGGGACTAGCGGTTTCCTACGAGCAGTACTTC. It codes for CASSGSGLAVSYEQYF. The full variable domain, completed using reference TRBV7-8 and TRBJ2-7, is GAGVSQSPRYKVAKRGQDVALRCDPISGHVSLFWYQQALGQGPEFLTYFQNEAQLDKSGLPSDRFFAERPEGSVSTLKIQRTQQEDSAVYLCASSGSGLAVSYEQYFGPGTRLTVT.

This rearrangement joins TRBV4-1 to TRBJ1-5, with unresolved D. V lost 1 base to trimming and J lost 4 bases, with 5 bases between them. In germline, CDR1 is MGHRA, CDR2 YSYEKL. CDR3 length: 13 residues. The CDR3 sequence is CASSQARNQPQHF. The CDR3 DNA is TGCGCCAGCAGCCAAGCCCGGAATCAGCCCCAGCATTTT.

The genes are TRBV2 and TRBJ1-1; 7 bases agree with TRBD1. After removal of 8 bases from V and 0 bases from J, the junction contained 9 bases not matched to a gene. This CDR3 contains 15 residues. The germline V gene encodes CDR1 SNHLY and CDR2 FYNNEI. CDR3 in DNA: TGTGCCAGCTTCTCTACGACAGGGATGAACACTGAAGCTTTCTTT. Its protein product is CASFSTTGMNTEAFF.

This sequence joins TRBV6-1 and TRBJ2-7, with a weak D call TRBD1 (6 bases). Deletions cut 4 bases from V and 0 bases from J, with 13 bases between. The CDR3 runs 15 residues. Per the germline V gene, CDR1 is MNHNS and CDR2 is SASEGT. The CDR3 loop reads CASSALRDNSYEQYF. CDR3 coding DNA: TGTGCCAGCAGTGCGCTTCGGGACAACTCCTACGAGCAGTACTTC.

The chain is built from TRBV5-1 and TRBJ2-1; 12 nucleotides line up with TRBD2. The germline V gene has CDR1 SGHRS and CDR2 YFSETQ. The junction had 9 bases not matched to a gene; V was cut back by 3 bases and J by 5 bases. This CDR3 has 17 residues. This chain's CDR3 is CASSSGRLAGDNNEQFF. The DNA of the CDR3 is TGCGCCAGCAGCTCGGGACGACTAGCGGGAGATAACAATGAGCAGTTCTTC.

The gene calls are TRBV7-9 and TRBJ2-5, with D maybe TRBD1 (5 bases). Germline CDR1 SEHNR, CDR2 FQNEAQ (reference sequence). The germline V and J ends were trimmed by 7 bases and 5 bases, with 8 bases remaining between them. The CDR3 extends over 11 amino acids. The DNA of the CDR3 is TGTGCCAGCACCTCAGGGGAGACCCAGTACTTC. Translation gives CASTSGETQYF.